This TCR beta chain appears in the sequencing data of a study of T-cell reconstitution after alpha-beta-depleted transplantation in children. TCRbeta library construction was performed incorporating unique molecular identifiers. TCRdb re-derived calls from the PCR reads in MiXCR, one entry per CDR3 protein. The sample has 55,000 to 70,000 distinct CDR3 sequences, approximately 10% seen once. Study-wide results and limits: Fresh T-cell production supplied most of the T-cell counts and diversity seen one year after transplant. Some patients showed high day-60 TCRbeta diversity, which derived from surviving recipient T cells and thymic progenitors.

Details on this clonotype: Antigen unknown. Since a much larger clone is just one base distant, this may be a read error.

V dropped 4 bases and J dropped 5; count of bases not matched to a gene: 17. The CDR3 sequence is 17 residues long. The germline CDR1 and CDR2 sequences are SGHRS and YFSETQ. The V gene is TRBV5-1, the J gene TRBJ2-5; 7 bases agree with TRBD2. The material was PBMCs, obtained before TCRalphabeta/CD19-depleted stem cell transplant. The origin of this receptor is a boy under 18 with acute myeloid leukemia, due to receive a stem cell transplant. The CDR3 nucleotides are TGCGCCAGCAGCGCGGGGGTCATGCGGGCGCCCAGGGAGACCCAGTACTTC. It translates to CASSAGVMRAPRETQYF.